This passage covers 28 T cell receptor beta chains from one sample sequenced in a study of blood T cells in healthy people across ages. The authors ran a second PCR of about 6 to 11 cycles using a sample-barcoded 5' primer and a J-beta primer mix. TCRdb recomputed calls from the 5' RACE reads with MiXCR, one row per CDR3 protein. The table has about a million distinct CDR3 sequences, just over 50% seen once; the top ten hold over 20%. Sequencing was performed on blood. These receptors all come from an older woman in good health.

V gene TRBV6-6 combines with J gene TRBJ1-1, with 7 bases fitting TRBD1. CDR3 length equals 15 residues. Looked up from germline, CDR1 is MNHNY and CDR2 is SVGAGI (reference sequence). V was pared by 8 bases and J by 2 bases, with 11 bases of the junction left unmatched. CDR3 sequence reads: CASARQGNRNTEAFF. The CDR3 nucleotides read TGTGCCAGCGCCCGACAGGGCAATAGAAACACTGAAGCTTTCTTT.

This clonotype turned up a few times. The chain joins TRBV4-3 to TRBJ2-3; the match to TRBD1 covers 11 bases. This CDR3 has 16 amino acids. With 4 bases clipped from V and 5 bases from J, the junction kept 8 bases outside the gene matches. Germline-derived CDR1 and CDR2 are LGHNA and YSLEER. CDR3 coding DNA: TGCGCCAGCAGCCCTCGGGCCGGGACAGGGGGAGATACGCAGTATTTT. As protein: CASSPRAGTGGDTQYF.

This rearrangement joins TRBV7-8 to TRBJ2-1; D is perhaps TRBD2 (6 bases). The CDR3 spans 16 residues. Germline values: CDR1 SGHVS, CDR2 FQNEAQ. Trimming removed 3 bases at V and 4 bases at J, with 16 bases between. The CDR3 DNA reads as TGTGCCAGCAGCTTGGCGCCAGCGGGTCTTTACAATGAGCAGTTCTTC. As protein: CASSLAPAGLYNEQFF.

There are a few counts of this clonotype. As DNA, the CDR3 is TGCAGCGCCGGAGAGGGGGGGGCCTACGAGCAGTACTTC. Translation gives CSAGEGGAYEQYF. The V gene is TRBV29-1, the J gene TRBJ2-7, with D perhaps TRBD2 (7 bases). There are 13 residues in the CDR3. The V end lost 7 bases, the J end lost 2 bases, and 15 bases lay between the germline ends. CDR1 SQVTM and CDR2 ANQGSEA come from the germline V gene.

V is TRBV5-5 and J is TRBJ1-1, with D perhaps TRBD1 (6 bases). Germline V CDR1 and CDR2: SGHKS, YYEKEE (reference sequence). Trimming removed 0 bases at V and 0 bases at J, with 12 bases between. The CDR3 length is 16 residues. CDR3 sequence reads: CASSLAGGHLNTEAFF. In DNA, the CDR3 is TGTGCCAGCAGCTTGGCCGGGGGACATTTGAACACTGAAGCTTTCTTT.

In this sample, this clonotype turned up many times. The V gene is TRBV7-2, the J gene TRBJ2-5; D is undetermined. The germline V gene encodes CDR1 SGHTA and CDR2 FQGNSA. V dropped 1 base and J dropped 5 bases, with 5 bases sitting between them. The CDR3 has 12 residues. CDR3 amino acids: CASSLGYETQYF. The CDR3 coding sequence is TGTGCCAGCAGCTTAGGATACGAGACCCAGTACTTC. The whole variable domain, filled in from reference TRBV7-2 and TRBJ2-5, reads GAGVSQSPSNKVTEKGKDVELRCDPISGHTALYWYRQSLGQGLEFLIYFQGNSAPDKSGLPSDRFSAERTGGSVSTLTIQRTQQEDSAVYLCASSLGYETQYFGPGTRLLVL.

The chain joins TRBV20-1 to TRBJ2-1, with D perhaps matching TRBD1 or TRBD2 (5 bases each). Germline values: CDR1 DFQATT, CDR2 SNEGSKA (reference sequence). The V end was cut by 7 bases, the J end by 9 bases, with 16 bases between. CDR3 size: 12 residues. This CDR3 is CSGGGVIGEQFF. The CDR3 coding sequence is TGCAGTGGTGGGGGAGTGATAGGTGAGCAGTTCTTC.

This clonotype was picked up many times. The genes are TRBV20-1 and TRBJ2-4, with TRBD2 matching 12 bases. This CDR3 comprises 15 residues. Trimming cost V 5 bases and J 1 base; bases outside gene matches: 3. Germline lookup yields CDR1 DFQATT and CDR2 SNEGSKA (reference sequence). The CDR3 coding sequence is TGCAGTGCTGGAACTAGCGGGAGGGCCAAAAACATTCAGTACTTC. Residues: CSAGTSGRAKNIQYF.

The chain couples TRBV12-2 to TRBJ2-5; the table assigns TRBD1, which was not confirmed against the DNA. TRBV12-2 is tagged as a pseudogene. CDR3 size: 15 residues. CDR3 nucleotide sequence: TGTGCAAGTCGCTCAACAGGGGCCGGGCAAGAGACCCAGTACTTC. As protein: CASRSTGAGQETQYF.

The chain carries TRBV5-6 and TRBJ2-5; perhaps TRBD1 as D (5 bases). Trimming pared 1 base from V and 1 base from J, leaving 11 bases between. This CDR3 contains 15 residues. From germline, CDR1 is SGHDT and CDR2 YYEEEE. The CDR3 sequence: CASSLLGVGQETQYF. The CDR3 DNA follows: TGTGCCAGCAGCTTGCTAGGGGTAGGCCAAGAGACCCAGTACTTC.

The genes are TRBV6-2 or TRBV6-3 and TRBJ2-6; tentatively, D is TRBD1 or TRBD2 (5 bases each). Trimming removed 0 bases at V and 4 bases at J, with 13 bases between. CDR3 length equals 17 residues. CDR1 and CDR2 from the germline V gene are MNHEY and SVGEGT. The DNA for the CDR3 is TGTGCCAGCAGTTACTCGACGGCAGGGAGAGGGGCCAACGTCCTGACTTTC. Translated, it gives CASSYSTAGRGANVLTF.

The chain combines TRBV27 with TRBJ1-2, with D hard to call. The CDR3 covers 14 residues. Germline V CDR1 and CDR2: MNHEY, SMNVEV (reference sequence). V lost 6 bases and J 5 bases, leaving 16 bases between the germline ends. The CDR3 nucleotides read TGTGCCAGCAGGCCGCTTGAAGTTGGATATGGCTACACCTTC. Its translation: CASRPLEVGYGYTF.

J is TRBJ2-7 and V is TRBV15; D remains unclear. Germline V gene sequence: CDR1 LNHNV, CDR2 YYDKDF (reference sequence). Trimming left V 0 bases short and J 3 bases short, with 3 bases between. CDR3 size: 12 residues. Written as DNA, the CDR3 is TGTGCCACCAGCAGAGAATACTACGAGCAGTACTTC. Protein product: CATSREYYEQYF.

The rearrangement uses TRBV20-1 and TRBJ1-2; D perhaps matches TRBD1 (5 bases). This CDR3 is built from 13 residues. Germline CDR1 and CDR2: DFQATT and SNEGSKA (reference sequence). The V end lost 3 bases, the J end lost 1 base, and 9 bases lay between the germline ends. The DNA for the CDR3 is TGCAGTGCTAGTGCAGGGTTTAACTATGGCTACACCTTC. The encoded protein is CSASAGFNYGYTF.

This clonotype was observed once. This chain links TRBV12-3 or TRBV12-4 with TRBJ2-1; D remains ambiguous. Trimming pared 5 bases from V and 8 bases from J, leaving 7 bases between. The CDR3 contains 11 residues. CDR3 DNA: TGTGCCAGCAGTATAGAACATGAGCAGTTCTTC. It yields the protein CASSIEHEQFF.

This chain uses TRBV19 with TRBJ2-5; TRBD2 matches at 13 bases. Germline CDR1 and CDR2: LNHDA and SQIVND (reference sequence). The V gene end was trimmed by 4 bases and the J gene end by 3 bases; junction bases not matched to a gene: 5. This CDR3 is 16 amino acids long. The CDR3 region has the DNA TGTGCCAGTAGTACCGGACTAGCGGGAGTAAAAGAGACCCAGTACTTC. Translating gives CASSTGLAGVKETQYF. Full variable domain (outside the CDR3, taken from reference TRBV19 and TRBJ2-5): DGGITQSPKYLFRKEGQNVTLSCEQNLNHDAMYWYRQDPGQGLRLIYYSQIVNDFQKGDIAEGYSVSREKKESFPLTVTSAQKNPTAFYLCASSTGLAGVKETQYFGPGTRLLVL.

This clonotype turned up a few times. The chain carries TRBV28 and TRBJ1-2; a possible D gene is TRBD1 (5 bases). Germline CDR1 is MDHEN and CDR2 is SYDVKM. The CDR3 is 13 amino acids. The ends were cut back, 5 bases at V and 8 bases at J, with 15 bases in the middle. As DNA, the CDR3 is TGTGCCAGCAGTCACGAGGGACTCCAAGGCTACACCTTC. This encodes CASSHEGLQGYTF.

This chain connects TRBV29-1 to TRBJ1-5, with no clear D. V was trimmed by 4 bases and J by 4 bases, leaving 11 bases between them. Germline V lookup: CDR1 SQVTM, CDR2 ANQGSEA. The CDR3 covers 13 residues. CDR3 loop: CSVGASSNQPQHF. The CDR3 DNA follows: TGCAGCGTTGGGGCCAGCTCTAATCAGCCCCAGCATTTT.

The V and J genes are TRBV28 and TRBJ1-5; D is perhaps TRBD1 (6 bases). Germline CDR1 and CDR2: MDHEN and SYDVKM. The CDR3 runs to 15 residues. V lost 3 bases and J 4 bases, leaving 13 bases between the germline ends. The CDR3 sequence is CASSFSPRGNQPQHF. The CDR3, as DNA: TGTGCCAGCAGTTTTTCACCCAGGGGAAATCAGCCCCAGCATTTT.

This clonotype was observed a handful of times. The junction and the germline gene differ at one end; a read error may be behind it. The chain has TRBV30 and TRBJ2-5; D is possibly TRBD1 or TRBD2 (6 bases each). The CDR3 runs 15 residues. Germline values: CDR1 GTSNPN, CDR2 SVGIG (reference sequence). CDR3 in DNA: TGCGCCTGGAGTATCGGAGGGGGGAGCCAGGAGACCCAGTACTTC. Amino acid sequence: CAWSIGGGSQETQYF.

The J gene is TRBJ2-5, the V gene TRBV15; weak D call: TRBD1 (5 bases). This CDR3 comprises 16 residues. Germline V lookup: CDR1 LNHNV, CDR2 YYDKDF (reference sequence). The germline V and J ends were trimmed by 0 bases and 5 bases, with 16 bases remaining between them. CDR3 protein: CATSRDRANLGETQYF. In DNA form, the CDR3 reads TGTGCCACCAGCAGAGACAGGGCTAACTTGGGGGAGACCCAGTACTTC. Based on the CDR3 plus reference TRBV15 and TRBJ2-5, the full variable domain is DAMVIQNPRYQVTQFGKPVTLSCSQTLNHNVMYWYQQKSSQAPKLLFHYYDKDFNNEADTPDNFQSRRPNTSFCFLDIRSPGLGDTAMYLCATSRDRANLGETQYFGPGTRLLVL.

The chain carries TRBV29-1 and TRBJ2-5; D is possibly TRBD2 (6 bases). The CDR3 has 14 residues. Trimming stripped 8 bases from V and 5 bases from J, with 21 bases between. Germline V lookup: CDR1 SQVTM, CDR2 ANQGSEA. CDR3 DNA sequence: TGCAGCTTTAGCGGAGGAGGAGGTTGGGAGACCCAGTACTTC. It encodes CSFSGGGGWETQYF. Using reference TRBV29-1 and TRBJ2-5 for the parts outside the CDR3, the full variable domain is SAVISQKPSRDICQRGTSLTIQCQVDSQVTMMFWYRQQPGQSLTLIATANQGSEATYESGFVIDKFPISRPNLTFSTLTVSNMSPEDSSIYLCSFSGGGGWETQYFGPGTRLLVL.

This rearrangement joins TRBV20-1 to TRBJ2-1; TRBD1 aligns across 8 bases. In germline, CDR1 is DFQATT, CDR2 SNEGSKA (reference sequence). With 7 bases clipped from V and 7 bases from J, the junction kept 12 bases outside the gene matches. This CDR3 has 14 amino acids. The CDR3 is CSVLGQGKTNEQFF. The CDR3, as DNA: TGCAGTGTTTTAGGACAGGGTAAAACGAATGAGCAGTTCTTC.

This chain connects TRBV6-1 to TRBJ2-7; tentative D call: TRBD2 (6 bases). CDR3 length equals 15 residues. Trimming removed 3 bases at V and 4 bases at J, with 16 bases between. Per the germline V gene, CDR1 is MNHNS and CDR2 is SASEGT. CDR3: CASSEDYPQPYEQYF. DNA of the CDR3: TGTGCCAGCAGTGAGGACTATCCCCAACCTTACGAGCAGTACTTC.

This clonotype was seen a few times. The rearrangement links TRBV12-3 or TRBV12-4 to TRBJ1-2; D not certain. The CDR3 is 15 amino acids. The ends were cut back, 3 bases at V and 5 bases at J, with 16 bases in the middle. The CDR3 nucleotides read TGTGCCAGCAGTTTTATGGAACTCGGAAGATATGGCTACACCTTC. Its translation is CASSFMELGRYGYTF.

The chain couples TRBV2 to TRBJ2-7; the match to TRBD2 covers 9 bases. Germline loops: CDR1 SNHLY, CDR2 FYNNEI. Trimming cost V 4 bases and J 6 bases; bases outside gene matches: 10. CDR3 length: 15 amino acids. The CDR3 loop reads CASSGNSGSLGEQYF. CDR3 DNA sequence: TGTGCCAGCAGTGGGAATAGCGGGAGCTTGGGCGAGCAGTACTTC.

Turning to this clonotype: It is unclear where the CDR3 begins or ends on the DNA, so no DNA is shown, and the CDR3 is as TCRdb lists it. The V call is TRBV7-9, the J call TRBJ1-4; the D segment call TRBD1 is taken from the table without a DNA check. Germline V gene sequence: CDR1 SEHNR, CDR2 FQNEAQ (reference sequence). With termini counted, the CDR3 has 15 amino acids. The chain's CDR3 is CASSASGRGNEKLFF.

Comment on this clonotype: One junction end disagrees with the germline gene, perhaps due to a read error. The V call is TRBV6-6, the J call TRBJ1-2; 12 positions agree with TRBD1. The CDR3 extends over 17 amino acids. CDR1 and CDR2 (germline): MNHNY, SVGAGI (reference sequence). The CDR3 here is CASFSARDRGRNYGHTF. The CDR3 DNA sequence: TGTGCCAGTTTCTCAGCCCGGGACAGGGGGCGAAACTATGGCCACACCTTC.